The 14 T cell receptor beta chains in this list originate from one sample, sequenced in a study of T-cell memory formation after mild COVID-19. MiXCR was run by TCRdb on the 5' RACE reads, yielding one entry per CDR3 protein. The sample includes 350,000 to 500,000 distinct CDR3 sequences, about a sixth of them seen just once. Material for sequencing was PBMCs or a T cell subset sorted from them (not recorded which). These receptors came from a man aged 18 to 29 who had mild COVID-19 (a few samples of this study predate the infection). Cell type and time point are not known.

This rearrangement joins TRBV6-2 or TRBV6-3 to TRBJ2-7; 8 bases are a match to TRBD2. This CDR3 comprises 16 residues. After removal of 6 bases from V and 2 bases from J, the junction contained 12 bases not matched to a gene. The germline V gene has CDR1 MNHEY and CDR2 SVGEGT. CDR3 amino acids: CASSRPRLANPYEQYV. CDR3 coding DNA: TGTGCCAGCAGCCGTCCGAGACTAGCGAACCCCTACGAGCAGTACGTC.

This clonotype was seen a few times. This chain connects TRBV15 to TRBJ1-4; the D is unclear. Germline values: CDR1 LNHNV, CDR2 YYDKDF (reference sequence). There are 15 residues in the CDR3. The germline V and J ends were trimmed by 5 bases and 0 bases, with 10 bases remaining between them. The CDR3 reads CATSARSATNEKLFF. The CDR3 DNA reads as TGTGCCACCAGCGCCAGAAGCGCAACTAATGAAAAACTGTTTTTT.

J is TRBJ1-4 and V is TRBV15, with no clear D. Per the germline V gene, CDR1 is LNHNV and CDR2 is YYDKDF (reference sequence). V gave up 0 bases and J gave up 4 bases, with 12 bases separating them. This CDR3 contains 16 residues. CDR3 residues: CATSRDPGTFNEKLFF. The CDR3 DNA reads TGTGCCACCAGCAGAGATCCCGGCACCTTTAATGAAAAACTGTTTTTT. The full variable domain, its missing parts supplied by reference TRBV15 and TRBJ1-4, is DAMVIQNPRYQVTQFGKPVTLSCSQTLNHNVMYWYQQKSSQAPKLLFHYYDKDFNNEADTPDNFQSRRPNTSFCFLDIRSPGLGDTAMYLCATSRDPGTFNEKLFFGSGTQLSVL.

This clonotype came up a few times. The rearrangement joins TRBV5-1 to TRBJ1-2, with D unclear. Germline loops: CDR1 SGHRS, CDR2 YFSETQ. This CDR3 region has 15 residues. The V and J ends lost 4 bases and 3 bases respectively, with 16 bases between them. In DNA form, the CDR3 reads TGCGCCAGCAGCCCTCAGGCGGTGGGAGACTATGGCTACACCTTC. Translating it yields CASSPQAVGDYGYTF.

This clonotype has just a few counts. This chain connects TRBV4-3 to TRBJ2-1; either TRBD1 or TRBD2 may supply D (5 bases each). Germline lookup yields CDR1 LGHNA and CDR2 YSLEER. The CDR3 extends over 16 amino acids. Between the trimmed V and J ends, which lost 3 bases and 3 bases, there was a span of 15 bases. The CDR3, as DNA: TGCGCCAGCAGCCATCCAGGGACGGAAGGCTACAATGAGCAGTTCTTC. Protein product: CASSHPGTEGYNEQFF.

This chain joins TRBV20-1 and TRBJ2-2; D is unclear. Germline CDR1 and CDR2: DFQATT and SNEGSKA (reference sequence). The V end lost 0 bases, the J end lost 8 bases, and 16 bases lay between the germline ends. CDR3 length equals 15 residues. In DNA, the CDR3 is TGCAGTGCTAGAGAGGCAGGTGGCAGGCTAGGGGAGCTGTTTTTT. This translates into CSAREAGGRLGELFF.

This clonotype showed up just a few times. The junction does not match germline at one end; this may be a read error. The V and J genes are TRBV7-9 and TRBJ2-2; perhaps D is TRBD1 or TRBD2 (5 bases each). There are 15 residues in the CDR3. The germline V gene has CDR1 SEHNR and CDR2 FQNEAQ (reference sequence). The CDR3 bases are TGTTCCAGCAGCAGGGACGGCACAAACACCGGGGAGCTGTTTTTT. Translation gives CSSSRDGTNTGELFF.

This clonotype was counted only a few times. The DNA for the CDR3 is TGTGCCAGCAGCCAAGAAAAAACAGGGGTGACGGGTTCACCCCTCCACTTT. Amino acid sequence: CASSQEKTGVTGSPLHF. The gene calls are TRBV3-1 and TRBJ1-6; 7 positions match TRBD1. The CDR3 runs 17 residues. CDR1 and CDR2 (germline): LGHDT, YNNKEL (reference sequence). V trimming: 0 bases; J trimming: 9 bases; junction bases outside the gene matches: 11. Full variable domain (outside the CDR3, taken from reference TRBV3-1 and TRBJ1-6): DTAVSQTPKYLVTQMGNDKSIKCEQNLGHDTMYWYKQDSKKFLKIMFSYNNKELIINETVPNRFSPKSPDKAHLNLHINSLELGDSAVYFCASSQEKTGVTGSPLHFGNGTRLTVT.

This clonotype was detected ten times or more. This rearrangement joins TRBV7-9 to TRBJ1-1; TRBD1 is a possible D gene (6 bases). The CDR3 sequence is 12 residues long. Germline lookup yields CDR1 SEHNR and CDR2 FQNEAQ (reference sequence). The V end lost 1 base, the J end lost 10 bases, and 10 bases lay between the germline ends. CDR3 in amino acids: CASSLVRGLAFF. The CDR3 DNA sequence: TGTGCCAGCAGCTTAGTGCGGGGGCTAGCTTTCTTT.

This clonotype was counted between two and nine times. The V gene is TRBV21-1, the J gene TRBJ2-1; the table's D call, TRBD1, was not checked against the DNA. TRBV21-1 has pseudogene status. This CDR3 has 18 amino acids. The CDR3 DNA sequence: TGTGCCAGCAGCACCCTACCGGGCCACTGTCCAACATTCAATGAGCAGTTCTTC. This translates into CASSTLPGHCPTFNEQFF.

The chain combines TRBV7-2 with TRBJ2-1; TRBD2 agrees at 8 bases. CDR1 and CDR2 (germline): SGHTA, FQGNSA. The V gene end was trimmed by 2 bases and the J gene end by 7 bases; junction bases not matched to a gene: 4. The CDR3 runs 14 residues. The CDR3 loop is CASSLSSGENEQFF. Here the CDR3 DNA reads TGTGCCAGCAGCTTAAGTAGCGGGGAGAATGAGCAGTTCTTC.

The chain uses TRBV4-3 and TRBJ1-1; 9 bases fit TRBD1. Trimming removed 4 bases from V and 4 bases from J; junction bases left unmatched: 7. The CDR3 totals 15 residues. CDR1 and CDR2 from the germline V gene are LGHNA and YSLEER. This CDR3 is CASSREGTGFTEAFF. The DNA of the CDR3 is TGCGCCAGCAGCCGGGAAGGGACAGGGTTCACTGAAGCTTTCTTT.

The V gene is TRBV3-1, the J gene TRBJ2-5, with D perhaps TRBD2 (6 bases). Trimming pared 4 bases from V and 3 bases from J, leaving 12 bases between. This CDR3 comprises 14 residues. Germline V CDR1 and CDR2: LGHDT, YNNKEL (reference sequence). As DNA, the CDR3 is TGTGCCAGCAGCCTCCGGGACTTTGAAGAGACCCAGTACTTC. It translates to CASSLRDFEETQYF.

The chain combines TRBV5-1 with TRBJ1-5; TRBD1 agrees at 11 bases. Per germline, CDR1 SGHRS and CDR2 YFSETQ. V was clipped by 6 bases and J by 3 bases; unmatched bases: 8. The CDR3 consists of 16 residues. The CDR3 region is CASKEGTGGSNQPQHF. The CDR3 coding sequence is TGCGCCAGCAAAGAGGGGACAGGGGGTTCCAATCAGCCCCAGCATTTT.